The 32 T cell receptor beta chains in this list originate from one sample, sequenced in a study of shared clonotypes between healthy human individuals. Clones were sequenced by immunoSEQ multiplex PCR, and TCRdb holds only the in-frame ones, with some missing. The table shows roughly 500,000 clones, with less than 85% occurring only once. Input material: PBMCs. The receptors come from a woman between 35 and 50 years old in good health. Some clones in this sample may be carry-over from other donors' samples.

V and J are TRBV19 and TRBJ2-2, with a possible D match to TRBD2 (7 bases). V shed 3 bases and J shed 4 bases, with 12 bases lying between them. Germline loops: CDR1 LNHDA, CDR2 SQIVND (reference sequence). This CDR3 has 15 amino acids. The CDR3 sequence is CASSIGGQFTGELFF. DNA for the CDR3: TGTGCCAGTAGTATCGGGGGGCAGTTCACCGGGGAGCTGTTTTTT.

The table lists this clone with a count of one. V gene TRBV5-1 combines with J gene TRBJ2-1; 11 bases align to TRBD2. Germline lookup yields CDR1 SGHRS and CDR2 YFSETQ. The CDR3 length is 14 residues. V shed 4 bases, J shed 6 bases, and the junction held 3 bases outside the gene matches. The CDR3 loop is CASSTGTSGNEQFF. In DNA, the CDR3 is TGCGCCAGCAGCACCGGGACTAGCGGCAATGAGCAGTTCTTC.

CDR3 sequence: CASSLDGLAGIGEQFF. The CDR3 DNA reads as TGCGCCAGCAGCTTGGACGGACTAGCGGGAATTGGAGAGCAGTTCTTC. This sequence joins TRBV5-1 and TRBJ2-1; 12 bases match TRBD2. Germline V lookup: CDR1 SGHRS, CDR2 YFSETQ. With V trimmed by 0 bases and J by 10 bases, 8 bases remained unmatched. The CDR3 has 16 residues.

This chain joins TRBV9 and TRBJ2-3; the match to TRBD1 covers 7 bases. The CDR3 runs to 14 residues. Germline CDR1 is SGDLS and CDR2 is YYNGEE. Trimming at V came to 3 bases and at J to 1 base, leaving 2 bases not matched to a gene. The CDR3 is CASSAGTGTDTQYF. The CDR3 DNA is TGTGCCAGCAGCGCCGGGACAGGCACAGATACGCAGTATTTT. Drawing the rest from reference TRBV9 and TRBJ2-3, the complete variable domain is DSGVTQTPKHLITATGQRVTLRCSPRSGDLSVYWYQQSLDQGLQFLIQYYNGEERAKGNILERFSAQQFPDLHSELNLSSLELGDSALYFCASSAGTGTDTQYFGPGTRLTVL.

The rearrangement joins TRBV13 to TRBJ1-6; TRBD1 aligns across 7 bases. V dropped 5 bases and J dropped 7; count of bases not matched to a gene: 5. CDR1 PRHDT and CDR2 FYEKMQ come from the germline V gene (reference sequence). The CDR3 length is 14 residues. The CDR3 DNA sequence: TGTGCCAGCAGCGCCCGGGACAGAAATTCACCCCTCCACTTT. As protein: CASSARDRNSPLHF.

In nucleotides, the CDR3 is TGCAGCGTCGGACAGGGAAGCAACCGGGAGCTGTTTTTT. Amino acid sequence: CSVGQGSNRELFF. The chain uses TRBV29-1 and TRBJ2-2, with 8 positions matching TRBD1. Trimming removed 6 bases from V and 9 bases from J; junction bases left unmatched: 9. This CDR3 comprises 13 residues. The germline CDR1 and CDR2 sequences are SQVTM and ANQGSEA.

The CDR3 reads CASSLFSGYEQYF. For the CDR3, the DNA is TGTGCCAGCAGTTTATTTTCGGGGTACGAGCAGTACTTC. This chain links TRBV27 with TRBJ2-7; TRBD2 might be the D (5 bases). Germline V CDR1 and CDR2: MNHEY, SMNVEV (reference sequence). Trimming cost V 1 base and J 4 bases, with 8 bases left between them. The CDR3 has 13 amino acids.

V and J are TRBV11-2 and TRBJ2-1; TRBD2 aligns across 9 bases. The CDR3 runs 15 residues. V lost 2 bases to trimming and J lost 9 bases; unmatched junction nucleotides: 8. Germline V CDR1 and CDR2: SGHAT, FQNNGV. The CDR3 nucleotides read TGTGCCAGCAGCTTATTAGCGGGAGTTAAGGGTGAGCAGTTCTTC. This encodes CASSLLAGVKGEQFF.

This chain links TRBV5-5 with TRBJ1-1; maybe TRBD1 (5 bases). The CDR3 has 16 amino acids. Germline CDR1 reads SGHKS; CDR2 reads YYEKEE (reference sequence). Trimming left V 6 bases short and J 5 bases short, with 23 bases between. The CDR3 spells CASTIGPGLEGTEAFF. DNA of the CDR3: TGTGCCAGCACCATTGGTCCGGGACTCGAGGGGACTGAAGCTTTCTTT.

With respect to this clone: This specimen includes other DNA sequences encoding the same CDR3. The V gene is TRBV7-3, the J gene TRBJ2-3; 9 nucleotides match TRBD2. The CDR3 spans 16 residues. Germline CDR1 SGHTA, CDR2 FQGTGA. With V trimmed by 2 bases and J by 0 bases, 3 bases remained unmatched. Here the CDR3 reads CASSLGLAGSTDTQYF. In DNA form, the CDR3 reads TGTGCCAGCAGCTTAGGCCTAGCGGGAAGCACAGATACGCAGTATTTT.

This chain links TRBV5-4 with TRBJ2-3; 8 nucleotides match TRBD2. The CDR3 runs 14 residues. The trim removed 6 bases at V and 6 bases at J, leaving 9 bases unmatched. Germline V gives CDR1 SGHNT, CDR2 YYREEE (reference sequence). The CDR3 DNA sequence: TGTGCCAGCACCCAGCGGGGCGGGGGGGATACGCAGTATTTT. Its translation: CASTQRGGGDTQYF.

The rearrangement joins TRBV27 to TRBJ1-1; no reliable D call. V was cut by 10 bases and J by 4 bases, with 19 bases left in between. Germline values: CDR1 MNHEY, CDR2 SMNVEV (reference sequence). CDR3 length equals 14 residues. CDR3 DNA: TGTGCCACTAGGGAGGGAGGTGAGGCCACTGAAGCTTTCTTT. This translates into CATREGGEATEAFF.

The J gene is TRBJ2-3, the V gene TRBV5-4, with unresolved D. V shed 0 bases and J shed 4 bases, with 15 bases lying between them. Germline CDR1 reads SGHNT; CDR2 reads YYREEE (reference sequence). The CDR3 totals 16 residues. The CDR3 coding sequence is TGTGCCAGCAGCTTGGGGGCCGCCTTAGGTGCAGATACGCAGTATTTT. Translation: CASSLGAALGADTQYF.

The chain is built from TRBV18 and TRBJ2-2; the D is unclear. CDR3 size: 14 residues. V gave up 1 base and J gave up 5 bases, with 8 bases separating them. Germline CDR1 reads KGHSH; CDR2 reads LQKENI. CDR3 nucleotide sequence: TGTGCCAGCTCACCACTATACCGGACCGGGGAGCTGTTTTTT. It encodes CASSPLYRTGELFF.

The rearrangement joins TRBV7-6 to TRBJ1-2; 7 bases line up with TRBD1. The germline gives CDR1 SGHVS, CDR2 FNYEAQ. The CDR3 contains 15 residues. V lost 4 bases and J lost 10; bases outside the gene matches: 15. The CDR3 loop is CASSSQGGAREIYTF. CDR3 DNA: TGTGCCAGCAGCTCCCAGGGGGGAGCTCGAGAGATCTACACCTTC. Full variable domain (missing parts from reference TRBV7-6 and TRBJ1-2): GAGVSQSPRYKVTKRGQDVALRCDPISGHVSLYWYRQALGQGPEFLTYFNYEAQQDKSGLPNDRFSAERPEGSISTLTIQRTEQRDSAMYRCASSSQGGAREIYTFGSGTRLTVV.

This clone was detected a few times. The rearrangement joins TRBV21-1 to TRBJ1-1; the D call TRBD1 from the table was never checked on the DNA. TRBV21-1 is termed a pseudogene. The CDR3 consists of 13 residues. CDR3 coding DNA: TGTGCCAGTAAGCCCATAACAGGGGGCGACGCTTTCTTT. Its protein is CASKPITGGDAFF.

The J gene is TRBJ2-5, the V gene TRBV4-1; TRBD2 agrees at 10 bases. TRBJ2-7 explains the end of the DNA better; the J call may be wrong. CDR3 size: 16 residues. Per germline, CDR1 MGHRA and CDR2 YSYEKL. The CDR3 DNA is TGCGCCAGCAGCCAAGTAGAAGCTAGCGGGGGCTACGAGCAGTACTTC. It yields the protein CASSQVEASGGYEQYF.

The V gene is TRBV19, the J gene TRBJ2-5, with 13 bases lining up with TRBD2. The CDR3 sequence is 15 residues long. Germline V gene lookup returns CDR1 LNHDA and CDR2 SQIVND (reference sequence). Germline trimming cut 5 bases from V and 5 bases from J; bases unmatched to any gene: 5. The CDR3 region has the DNA TGTGCCAGTAGTCAACTAGCGGGAGGGGGTGAGACCCAGTACTTC. It translates to CASSQLAGGGETQYF.

The chain carries TRBV5-1 and TRBJ2-7; D possibly uses TRBD1 or TRBD2 (6 bases each). Germline V gives CDR1 SGHRS, CDR2 YFSETQ. The CDR3 covers 16 residues. V dropped 3 bases and J dropped 0 bases, with 16 bases sitting between them. CDR3 coding DNA: TGCGCCAGCAGCTCACGGGGGCAGGATAGCTCCTACGAGCAGTACTTC. Protein sequence: CASSSRGQDSSYEQYF.

The rearrangement links TRBV29-1 to TRBJ2-1; 11 nucleotides align to TRBD2. CDR3 length equals 18 residues. CDR1 is SQVTM, CDR2 ANQGSEA, per germline. V gave up 0 bases and J gave up 0 bases; unmatched junction bases: 7. CDR3 in amino acids: CSVEENWGLADSYNEQFF. For the CDR3, the DNA is TGCAGCGTTGAAGAAAATTGGGGACTAGCGGACTCCTACAATGAGCAGTTCTTC.

This clone was seen a handful of times. The rearrangement links TRBV28 to TRBJ1-4, with D unresolved. V was clipped by 2 bases and J by 5 bases, with 3 bases between them. This CDR3 has 12 amino acids. Germline assignment: CDR1 MDHEN and CDR2 SYDVKM. The CDR3 sequence: CASSLGNEKLFF. The CDR3 DNA reads TGTGCCAGCAGTTTAGGGAATGAAAAACTGTTTTTT.

This rearrangement joins TRBV10-3 to TRBJ2-3, with D tentatively TRBD2 (5 bases). The CDR3 totals 14 residues. The ends were cut back, 4 bases at V and 0 bases at J, with 8 bases in the middle. Looked up from germline, CDR1 is ENHRY and CDR2 is SYGVKD. CDR3 loop: CAISARTSTDTQYF. The CDR3 DNA follows: TGTGCCATCAGTGCTAGGACTAGCACAGATACGCAGTATTTT.

This clone appeared once. The chain has TRBV4-1 and TRBJ1-3; D uncertain. From germline, CDR1 is MGHRA and CDR2 YSYEKL. CDR3 size: 16 residues. Deletions cut 4 bases from V and 2 bases from J, with 15 bases between. CDR3 protein: CASSRRLEGAGNTIYF. In DNA, the CDR3 is TGCGCCAGCAGCCGACGCCTCGAGGGAGCTGGAAACACCATATATTTT.

V and J are TRBV18 and TRBJ1-3; weak D call: TRBD1 (5 bases). This CDR3 contains 15 residues. CDR1 is KGHSH and CDR2 is LQKENI in the germline V gene. V was clipped by 0 bases and J by 0 bases, with 6 bases between them. The CDR3 DNA reads as TGTGCCAGCTCACCACCCGGGACCTCTGGAAACACCATATATTTT. Residues: CASSPPGTSGNTIYF.

The V call is TRBV5-1, the J call TRBJ2-5, with D uncertain. Germline CDR1 and CDR2: SGHRS and YFSETQ. The germline V and J ends were trimmed by 0 bases and 5 bases, with 8 bases remaining between them. The CDR3 runs 13 residues. The CDR3 DNA sequence: TGCGCCAGCAGCTTGGTAGGTCAGGAGACCCAGTACTTC. Residues: CASSLVGQETQYF.

The chain has TRBV27 and TRBJ1-6; 7 bases fit TRBD1. Looked up from germline, CDR1 is MNHEY and CDR2 is SMNVEV (reference sequence). The ends lost 5 bases at V and 6 bases at J; junction bases unmatched: 4. This CDR3 is 14 amino acids long. CDR3 in amino acids: CASSKGQINSPLHF. CDR3 coding DNA: TGTGCCAGCAGTAAGGGACAGATTAATTCACCCCTCCACTTT.

The rearrangement links TRBV2 to TRBJ2-1; 13 bases map to TRBD2. J gave up 6 bases and V 4 bases, and 9 bases lay outside the gene matches. From germline, CDR1 is SNHLY and CDR2 FYNNEI. This CDR3 is built from 17 residues. CDR3 sequence reads: CASSGKGLAGRVNEQFF. The CDR3 DNA reads TGTGCCAGCAGTGGGAAGGGACTAGCGGGACGAGTCAATGAGCAGTTCTTC.

The CDR3 sequence is CASSLGGESKNIQYF. CDR3 DNA sequence: TGTGCCAGCAGCTTGGGAGGGGAATCCAAAAACATTCAGTACTTC. The V gene is TRBV5-4, the J gene TRBJ2-4; D could derive from TRBD1 or TRBD2 (5 bases each). The germline V gene has CDR1 SGHNT and CDR2 YYREEE (reference sequence). V was trimmed by 0 bases and J by 2 bases, leaving 9 bases between them. This CDR3 contains 15 residues.

The chain's CDR3 is CAGSGAGVNYGYTF. CDR3 DNA sequence: TGTGCCGGATCCGGGGCGGGCGTTAACTATGGCTACACCTTC. This chain joins TRBV7-9 and TRBJ1-2, with D perhaps matching TRBD1 (5 bases). The germline V gene encodes CDR1 SEHNR and CDR2 FQNEAQ (reference sequence). The CDR3 runs 14 residues. Trimming took 11 bases from V and 1 from J, leaving 17 bases between them. Variable domain in full (rest from reference TRBV7-9 and TRBJ1-2): DTGVSQNPRHKITKRGQNVTFRCDPISEHNRLYWYRQTLGQGPEFLTYFQNEAQLEKSRLLSDRFSAERPKGSFSTLEIQRTEQGDSAMYLCAGSGAGVNYGYTFGSGTRLTVV.

Notes on this clone: The junction departs from the called germline gene at one end, perhaps through a read error. The chain joins TRBV11-2 to TRBJ1-4; possibly TRBD1 for D (5 bases). The germline gives CDR1 SGHAT, CDR2 FQNNGV. The CDR3 runs to 15 residues. As DNA, the CDR3 is TGCGCCAGCAGCCAAGATACGGGACCTAATGAAAAACTGTTTTTT. It translates to CASSQDTGPNEKLFF.

On this clone: Other DNA sequences within the sample encode an identical CDR3. The CDR3 reads CASSGGYEQYF. Written as DNA, the CDR3 is TGTGCCAGCAGTGGAGGGTACGAGCAGTACTTC. The genes are TRBV2 and TRBJ2-7; weak D call: TRBD2 (5 bases). V was trimmed by 4 bases and J by 4 bases, leaving 5 bases between them. CDR1 is SNHLY, CDR2 FYNNEI, per germline. The CDR3 contains 11 residues.

The rearrangement links TRBV7-8 to TRBJ2-5, with D maybe TRBD1 (6 bases). Per the germline V gene, CDR1 is SGHVS and CDR2 is FQNEAQ. The V gene lost 5 bases and the J gene lost 0 bases, with 13 bases spanning the gap. This CDR3 contains 15 residues. CDR3 amino acids: CASSVIQGNQETQYF. The CDR3 region has the DNA TGTGCCAGCAGCGTAATACAGGGAAACCAAGAGACCCAGTACTTC.